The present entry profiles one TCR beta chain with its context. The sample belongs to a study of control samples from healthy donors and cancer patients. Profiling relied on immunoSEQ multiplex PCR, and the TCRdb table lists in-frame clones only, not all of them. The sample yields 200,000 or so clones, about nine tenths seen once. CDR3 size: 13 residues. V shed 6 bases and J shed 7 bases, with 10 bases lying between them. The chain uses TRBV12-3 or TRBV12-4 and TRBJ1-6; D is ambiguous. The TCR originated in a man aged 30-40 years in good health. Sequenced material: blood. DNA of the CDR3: TGTGCCAGCAGCCGGACGGTCAATTCACCCCTCCACTTT. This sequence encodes CASSRTVNSPLHF.